The 18 T cell receptor beta chains given below trace back to one sample, sequenced in a study of beta chain features in type 1 diabetes. Their recognized antigens are unknown. Overall study findings and caveats: Type 1 diabetes patients had TCRB CDR3s that were shorter (moderately but significantly so) in all four CD4+ subsets.

Expressed TCRB transcripts were sequenced, since all the RNA that had been isolated was reverse transcribed. Generated by immunoSEQ multiplex PCR, the TCRdb table keeps only in-frame clones and is missing some. This table has 600,000 or so clones, 9.5% to 15% appearing once. Sequencing used naive CD4+ T cells from blood. All receptors derive from a man aged 25 to 40 with type 1 diabetes.

The chain employs TRBV5-6 and TRBJ1-2; the D gene is possibly TRBD1 (6 bases). V lost 6 bases to trimming and J lost 4 bases, with 22 bases between them. The CDR3 runs 16 residues. The germline gives CDR1 SGHDT, CDR2 YYEEEE. As DNA, the CDR3 is TGTGCCAGCAACCGGGGGCAGGGGCTGTTGGGCTATGGCTACACCTTC. Protein: CASNRGQGLLGYGYTF.

This clone has more than one count but fewer than ten. The DNA for the CDR3 is TGTGCCAGCAGCTTAAGACAGATTTCCTACGAGCAGTACTTC. Protein product: CASSLRQISYEQYF. The chain uses TRBV7-2 and TRBJ2-7; weak D call: TRBD1 (5 bases). The CDR3 extends over 14 amino acids. The germline V and J ends were trimmed by 2 bases and 1 base, with 9 bases remaining between them. Looked up from germline, CDR1 is SGHTA and CDR2 is FQGNSA. The variable domain in full, completed from reference TRBV7-2 and TRBJ2-7, reads GAGVSQSPSNKVTEKGKDVELRCDPISGHTALYWYRQSLGQGLEFLIYFQGNSAPDKSGLPSDRFSAERTGGSVSTLTIQRTQQEDSAVYLCASSLRQISYEQYFGPGTRLTVT.

In DNA form, the CDR3 reads TGTGCCAGCTCCCCCCGGAGCGGGGGAAGCACAGATACGCAGTATTTT. It specifies CASSPRSGGSTDTQYF. The chain employs TRBV18 and TRBJ2-3; the match to TRBD2 covers 8 bases. This CDR3 spans 16 amino acids. CDR1 and CDR2 from the germline V gene are KGHSH and LQKENI. V shed 6 bases and J 0 bases; nucleotides not matched to a gene: 8.

The chain is built from TRBV19 and TRBJ1-2; possible D gene TRBD1, 6 bases. The CDR3 has 15 residues. V dropped 3 bases and J dropped 4 bases, with 15 bases sitting between them. Per germline, CDR1 LNHDA and CDR2 SQIVND (reference sequence). This CDR3 reads CASSILTGTTYGYTF. The CDR3 coding sequence is TGTGCCAGTAGTATCCTGACCGGGACAACCTATGGCTACACCTTC. The variable domain in full, with the rest retrieved from reference TRBV19 and TRBJ1-2, is DGGITQSPKYLFRKEGQNVTLSCEQNLNHDAMYWYRQDPGQGLRLIYYSQIVNDFQKGDIAEGYSVSREKKESFPLTVTSAQKNPTAFYLCASSILTGTTYGYTFGSGTRLTVV.

The V gene is TRBV5-6, the J gene TRBJ2-7; D uncertain. The V gene's germline CDR1 is SGHDT and CDR2 YYEEEE. Trimming shortened V by 2 bases and J by 2 bases, and 11 bases separated the two germline ends. The CDR3 consists of 14 residues. This CDR3 is CASSFGSRTYEQYF. The CDR3 DNA sequence: TGTGCCAGCAGCTTTGGTAGCAGGACCTACGAGCAGTACTTC. The full variable domain, with the rest looked up from reference TRBV5-6 and TRBJ2-7, is DAGVTQSPTHLIKTRGQQVTLRCSPKSGHDTVSWYQQALGQGPQFIFQYYEEEERQRGNFPDRFSGHQFPNYSSELNVNALLLGDSALYLCASSFGSRTYEQYFGPGTRLTVT.

In its sample, this clone was seen a few times. This rearrangement joins TRBV5-4 to TRBJ2-3; the D is unclear. From germline, CDR1 is SGHNT and CDR2 YYREEE (reference sequence). V was shortened by 0 bases and J by 5 bases, with 10 bases between the two germline ends. The CDR3 loop spans 14 amino acids. CDR3 protein: CASSLAAAGDTQYF. The DNA for the CDR3 is TGTGCCAGCAGCTTGGCCGCGGCAGGAGATACGCAGTATTTT.

The rearrangement joins TRBV5-4 to TRBJ1-6, with D possibly matching TRBD1 (5 bases). The germline V gene encodes CDR1 SGHNT and CDR2 YYREEE (reference sequence). This CDR3 spans 14 amino acids. V was shortened by 0 bases and J by 7 bases, with 8 bases between the two germline ends. CDR3 sequence (DNA): TGTGCCAGCAGCTTGGACGGGGGAAATTCACCCCTCCACTTT. It specifies CASSLDGGNSPLHF.

The table lists this clone with a few counts. J is TRBJ1-3 and V is TRBV19; D gene unclear. Germline loops: CDR1 LNHDA, CDR2 SQIVND (reference sequence). The CDR3 extends over 16 amino acids. With 6 bases removed from V and 0 bases from J, the gap between germline ends came to 15 bases. The CDR3 DNA reads TGTGCCAGTAGATGGGTGTACGGAAGCTCTGGAAACACCATATATTTT. It yields the protein CASRWVYGSSGNTIYF.

This chain joins TRBV29-1 and TRBJ2-5; D is possibly TRBD2 (6 bases). Germline CDR1 is SQVTM and CDR2 is ANQGSEA. The CDR3 is made up of 15 amino acids. V gave up 4 bases and J gave up 5 bases, with 20 bases separating them. The DNA for the CDR3 is TGCAGCGTTGGGAAGCTAGCGAGTCTCTTCGAGACCCAGTACTTC. Translation gives CSVGKLASLFETQYF.

The chain employs TRBV29-1 and TRBJ2-6; D is perhaps TRBD2 (6 bases). The length of the CDR3 is 16 residues. From germline, CDR1 is SQVTM and CDR2 ANQGSEA. The ends were cut back, 3 bases at V and 0 bases at J, with 12 bases in the middle. CDR3 bases: TGCAGCGTTGAGGGTAGCGGCAGCTCTGGGGCCAACGTCCTGACTTTC. Amino acids: CSVEGSGSSGANVLTF.

This clone was counted between two and nine times. This sequence joins TRBV9 and TRBJ2-3; D unresolved. From germline, CDR1 is SGDLS and CDR2 YYNGEE. Trimming shortened V by 3 bases and J by 4 bases, and 12 bases separated the two germline ends. The CDR3 spans 14 residues. This chain's CDR3 is CASSASGWADTQYF. The CDR3 bases are TGTGCCAGCAGCGCCTCAGGCTGGGCAGATACGCAGTATTTT.

The V call is TRBV6-5, the J call TRBJ1-6, with D uncertain. Between the trimmed V and J ends, which lost 5 bases and 8 bases, there was a span of 10 bases. Germline V CDR1 and CDR2: MNHEY, SVGAGI. This CDR3 contains 13 residues. CDR3 sequence: CASSTYPDSPLHF. The CDR3 bases are TGTGCCAGCAGTACCTACCCTGATTCACCCCTCCACTTT.

The table lists this clone with a few counts. The chain employs TRBV11-2 and TRBJ1-2; the match to TRBD1 covers 8 bases. Per the germline V gene, CDR1 is SGHAT and CDR2 is FQNNGV. V trimming: 3 bases; J trimming: 4 bases; junction bases outside the gene matches: 10. This CDR3 is 16 amino acids long. The CDR3 loop is CASSLTGAGPSYGYTF. As DNA, the CDR3 is TGTGCCAGCAGCTTGACAGGGGCCGGCCCCAGCTATGGCTACACCTTC.

The rearrangement links TRBV7-9 to TRBJ1-2; D is uncertain. Germline CDR1 reads SEHNR; CDR2 reads FQNEAQ (reference sequence). Trimming removed 1 base from V and 8 bases from J, with 11 bases in between. The CDR3 has 13 amino acids. The CDR3 sequence is CASSLDEGSGYTF. For the CDR3, the DNA is TGTGCCAGCAGCTTAGATGAGGGCTCGGGCTACACCTTC. The full variable domain, its missing parts supplied by reference TRBV7-9 and TRBJ1-2, is DTGVSQNPRHKITKRGQNVTFRCDPISEHNRLYWYRQTLGQGPEFLTYFQNEAQLEKSRLLSDRFSAERPKGSFSTLEIQRTEQGDSAMYLCASSLDEGSGYTFGSGTRLTVV.

The V and J genes are TRBV29-1 and TRBJ1-1, with 8 bases fitting TRBD1. The CDR3 is 13 residues long. CDR1 SQVTM and CDR2 ANQGSEA come from the germline V gene. The J segment lost 11 bases and the V segment lost 3 bases, leaving 11 bases of the junction unmatched. DNA for the CDR3: TGCAGCGTTGACGGGCAGGGGGCGGAACGGGCTTTCTTT. This encodes CSVDGQGAERAFF.

This clone was detected a few times. This chain connects TRBV10-3 to TRBJ2-3, with D perhaps TRBD1 (6 bases). Germline V gene lookup returns CDR1 ENHRY and CDR2 SYGVKD. Trimming stripped 6 bases from V and 1 base from J, with 8 bases between. The CDR3 is 13 amino acids. The CDR3, as DNA: TGTGCCATCAGCGCAGGGGGCACAGATACGCAGTATTTT. It translates to CAISAGGTDTQYF.

The rearrangement links TRBV29-1 to TRBJ2-3, with D maybe TRBD2 (7 bases). This CDR3 has 14 residues. V was shortened by 1 base and J by 2 bases, with 10 bases between the two germline ends. Germline V CDR1 and CDR2: SQVTM, ANQGSEA. The CDR3 reads CSVEVAGATDTQYF. The CDR3 nucleotides read TGCAGCGTTGAAGTGGCGGGGGCCACAGATACGCAGTATTTT.

This clone was seen a handful of times. V and J are TRBV4-3 and TRBJ2-5, with no clear D. V gave up 0 bases and J gave up 3 bases, with 5 bases separating them. CDR1 is LGHNA, CDR2 YSLEER, per germline. This CDR3 has 13 residues. The CDR3 bases are TGCGCCAGCAGCCAAGAACAGAAAGAGACCCAGTACTTC. Translation gives CASSQEQKETQYF.